This T cell receptor (beta chain) was recovered during a study of shared clonotypes between healthy human individuals. Findings and caveats of the study: Naive subsets typically showed greater estimated richness than memory subsets. The diversity represented, both genetic and in exposure history, was limited by few donors.

The V gene end was trimmed by 3 bases and the J gene end by 5 bases; junction bases not matched to a gene: 5. Germline V gene lookup returns CDR1 MGHRA and CDR2 YSYEKL. There are 15 residues in the CDR3. CD4+ cells yielded CD45RA+ naive and CD45RA-negative memory subsets. Details on this clone: The antigen remains unidentified.

The table came from immunoSEQ multiplex PCR; TCRdb's copy has only in-frame clones and leaves some out. The sample lists about 1 million clones, about 76% occurring once. The gene calls are TRBV4-1 and TRBJ2-3; TRBD2 aligns across 10 bases. The TCR originated in a man between 18 and 29 years old in good health. What was sequenced was memory CD4+ T cells sorted from blood. Described subset: CD45RA-negative fraction. The CDR3 DNA follows: TGCGCCAGCAGCCAGCTGGGACTAGCGATAGATACGCAGTATTTT. It encodes CASSQLGLAIDTQYF.